One and the same sample provided the 21 T cell receptor beta chains below, sequenced in a study of T-cell memory formation after mild COVID-19. MiXCR, run by TCRdb on the 5' RACE reads, gives a single entry per CDR3 protein. The sample yields hundreds of thousands of distinct CDR3 sequences, 15% to 19% seen once. The sample taken for sequencing was PBMCs or a T cell subset sorted from them (not recorded which). The receptors originated from an adult woman who had mild COVID-19 (a few samples of this study predate the infection). Cell type and time point are not known.

This clonotype was observed a handful of times. The chain recombines TRBV2 with TRBJ2-6; no firm D call. V dropped 8 bases and J dropped 4 bases, with 9 bases sitting between them. The CDR3 loop spans 13 amino acids. Germline values: CDR1 SNHLY, CDR2 FYNNEI. The CDR3 loop reads CASEFPGANVLTF. CDR3 DNA sequence: TGTGCCAGCGAGTTTCCCGGGGCCAACGTCCTGACTTTC.

This clonotype was detected only a few times. The chain employs TRBV4-2 and TRBJ2-3; D possibly corresponds to TRBD1 (5 bases). The CDR3 loop spans 16 amino acids. V lost 1 base, J lost 5 bases, and 16 bases lay in between. Per germline, CDR1 LGHNA and CDR2 YNFKEQ. The CDR3 loop is CASSQALRKGVDTQYF. The DNA for the CDR3 is TGTGCCAGCAGCCAAGCATTGCGGAAAGGGGTAGATACGCAGTATTTT.

In this sample, this clonotype turned up a few times. The CDR3 loop is CASTTDRGVTEAFF. The DNA of the CDR3 is TGTGCCAGCACCACGGACAGGGGCGTCACTGAAGCTTTCTTT. The chain joins TRBV6-5 to TRBJ1-1; 9 nucleotides line up with TRBD1. The CDR3 length is 14 residues. V lost 7 bases, J lost 4 bases, and 7 bases stayed unmatched. Germline V gene sequence: CDR1 MNHEY, CDR2 SVGAGI.

Many counts were recorded for this clonotype. The chain combines TRBV7-2 with TRBJ2-5; 13 bases are a match to TRBD2. Germline loops: CDR1 SGHTA, CDR2 FQGNSA. J lost 1 base, V lost 1 base, and 0 bases had no gene match. CDR3 length equals 16 residues. The CDR3 nucleotides read TGTGCCAGCAGCTTAGGGACTAGCGGGGGCCAAGAGACCCAGTACTTC. Amino acids: CASSLGTSGGQETQYF. Using reference TRBV7-2 and TRBJ2-5 for the parts outside the CDR3, the full variable domain is GAGVSQSPSNKVTEKGKDVELRCDPISGHTALYWYRQSLGQGLEFLIYFQGNSAPDKSGLPSDRFSAERTGGSVSTLTIQRTQQEDSAVYLCASSLGTSGGQETQYFGPGTRLLVL.

This clonotype was detected only a few times. The rearrangement links TRBV7-9 to TRBJ1-2; possibly TRBD1 for D (5 bases). CDR3 length: 13 residues. The V and J ends lost 5 bases and 4 bases respectively, with 11 bases between them. CDR1 and CDR2 from the germline V gene are SEHNR and FQNEAQ (reference sequence). The chain's CDR3 is CASSPGRIYGYTF. In DNA form, the CDR3 reads TGTGCCAGCAGCCCGGGACGGATCTATGGCTACACCTTC.

At least ten counts were recorded for this clonotype. The chain links TRBV10-3 to TRBJ2-7; 9 bases are shared with TRBD1. The CDR3 loop spans 16 amino acids. The V segment lost 4 bases and the J segment 6 bases; nucleotides outside the gene matches: 13. Germline V gene sequence: CDR1 ENHRY, CDR2 SYGVKD. CDR3 amino acids: CAISVRSGQGTSEQYF. The CDR3, as DNA: TGTGCCATCAGTGTACGTTCGGGACAGGGAACGTCCGAGCAGTACTTC.

The CDR3 DNA follows: TGCGCCAGCAGCTTTGGGAGGGGAGCGCGGGGAAACACCATATATTTT. This sequence encodes CASSFGRGARGNTIYF. The chain links TRBV5-1 to TRBJ1-3; D may be TRBD1 (5 bases). V dropped 2 bases and J dropped 4 bases, with 16 bases sitting between them. CDR1 is SGHRS, CDR2 YFSETQ, per germline. The CDR3 has 16 amino acids.

The chain joins TRBV5-1 to TRBJ2-1, with D possibly being TRBD1 (6 bases). V lost 7 bases to trimming and J lost 6 bases, with 14 bases between them. This CDR3 has 13 amino acids. Germline V lookup: CDR1 SGHRS, CDR2 YFSETQ. CDR3 protein: CASSLHRVNEQFF. The CDR3 DNA sequence: TGCGCCAGCTCTCTCCACAGGGTCAATGAGCAGTTCTTC.

This clonotype came up a few times. The chain combines TRBV6-2 or TRBV6-3 with TRBJ2-7, with 12 positions matching TRBD1. Germline V gene lookup returns CDR1 MNHEY and CDR2 SVGEGT. V gave up 5 bases and J gave up 9 bases; unmatched junction bases: 11. This CDR3 is 15 amino acids long. CDR3 DNA: TGTGCCAGCAGTAACCCGGGACAGGGGGCCCGAGGGCAGTACTTC. Amino acids: CASSNPGQGARGQYF.

On this clonotype itself: An end of the junction differs from the germline gene, which may be a read error. CDR3 bases: TGTGCTAGCAGCCCAAGTGCAGATTACTACGAGCAGTACTTC. This encodes CASSPSADYYEQYF. The rearrangement joins TRBV7-7 to TRBJ2-7; D gene ambiguous. CDR3 length: 14 amino acids. CDR1 is SSHAT, CDR2 FNYEAQ, per germline (reference sequence).

The V call is TRBV5-1, the J call TRBJ2-5; D tentatively fits TRBD1 or TRBD2 (5 bases each). Germline CDR1 is SGHRS and CDR2 is YFSETQ. The CDR3 is 15 residues long. The germline V and J ends were trimmed by 0 bases and 2 bases, with 11 bases remaining between them. The CDR3 here is CASSLDPGPQETQYF. For the CDR3, the DNA is TGCGCCAGCAGCTTGGATCCGGGACCTCAAGAGACCCAGTACTTC.

This clonotype was counted many times. The chain recombines TRBV3-1 with TRBJ2-7, with TRBD2 as a possible D gene (5 bases). CDR3 size: 14 residues. Trimming removed 4 bases at V and 3 bases at J, with 13 bases between. CDR1 and CDR2 (germline): LGHDT, YNNKEL (reference sequence). CDR3 in amino acids: CASSPTPGGYEQYF. The CDR3 DNA reads as TGTGCCAGCAGCCCCACACCCGGAGGCTACGAGCAGTACTTC.

The rearrangement joins TRBV30 to TRBJ2-7; D is unresolved. V lost 2 bases to trimming and J lost 4 bases, with 12 bases between them. The CDR3 is 13 amino acids. Germline lookup yields CDR1 GTSNPN and CDR2 SVGIG (reference sequence). CDR3 sequence: CAWSRSEKYEQYF. CDR3 coding DNA: TGTGCCTGGAGTCGGTCAGAGAAATACGAGCAGTACTTC.

This clonotype appeared many times. In DNA, the CDR3 is TGCAGCGCCTCGCGAGGGAGGGAAAAACTGTTTTTT. Translated, it gives CSASRGREKLFF. This chain uses TRBV29-1 with TRBJ1-4, with D unclear. V lost 7 bases and J 8 bases, leaving 14 bases between the germline ends. Germline assignment: CDR1 SQVTM and CDR2 ANQGSEA. The CDR3 runs to 12 residues.

The V and J genes are TRBV18 and TRBJ1-2; 8 nucleotides agree with TRBD1. The germline V gene has CDR1 KGHSH and CDR2 LQKENI. J was trimmed by 6 bases and V by 4 bases; bases with no gene match: 7. This CDR3 region has 14 residues. CDR3 nucleotides: TGTGCCAGCTCACTACCACAGGGGGGGAATGGCTACACCTTC. This translates into CASSLPQGGNGYTF.

This chain links TRBV10-3 with TRBJ2-7; no definite D call. Trimming pared 0 bases from V and 4 bases from J, leaving 10 bases between. Germline CDR1 ENHRY, CDR2 SYGVKD. The CDR3 extends over 14 amino acids. The DNA of the CDR3 is TGTGCCATCAGTGAGTCGCCCGAGAGATACGAGCAGTACTTC. This gives the protein CAISESPERYEQYF.

The genes are TRBV25-1 and TRBJ2-1; maybe TRBD2 (6 bases). In germline, CDR1 is MGHDK, CDR2 SYGVNS. This CDR3 is built from 12 residues. V lost 9 bases and J 7 bases, leaving 13 bases between the germline ends. The CDR3 DNA reads TGTGCCAGGGTAGCGGAAAGGAATGAGCAGTTCTTC. Protein sequence: CARVAERNEQFF. Full variable domain (rest looked up from reference TRBV25-1 and TRBJ2-1): EADIYQTPRYLVIGTGKKITLECSQTMGHDKMYWYQQDPGMELHLIHYSYGVNSTEKGDLSSESTVSRIRTEHFPLTLESARPSHTSQYLCARVAERNEQFFGPGTRLTVL.

This clonotype was seen repeatedly, ten times or more. This rearrangement joins TRBV29-1 to TRBJ2-7; TRBD2 matches at 7 bases. CDR1 is SQVTM and CDR2 is ANQGSEA in the germline V gene. The CDR3 spans 13 residues. Unmatched junction bases numbered 8, after V lost 8 bases and J lost 1 base. The CDR3 is CSPNEGGSYEQYF. In nucleotides, the CDR3 is TGCAGCCCAAACGAGGGAGGGTCCTACGAGCAGTACTTC.

V gene TRBV4-1 combines with J gene TRBJ1-1, with 7 bases identical to TRBD1. The CDR3 loop spans 12 amino acids. V lost 6 bases to trimming and J lost 6 bases; unmatched junction nucleotides: 4. Germline assignment: CDR1 MGHRA and CDR2 YSYEKL. This CDR3 is CASRQGNSEAFF. DNA of the CDR3: TGCGCCAGCAGACAGGGGAATTCTGAAGCTTTCTTT.

This rearrangement joins TRBV3-1 to TRBJ2-1; 7 bases are shared with TRBD2. CDR1 is LGHDT and CDR2 is YNNKEL in the germline V gene (reference sequence). V gave up 5 bases and J gave up 2 bases; unmatched junction bases: 6. This CDR3 has 15 residues. CDR3 residues: CASSSGGNPYNEQFF. In DNA form, the CDR3 reads TGTGCCAGCAGCTCGGGGGGAAACCCCTACAATGAGCAGTTCTTC.

This clonotype turned up a few times. V usage is TRBV7-2 and J usage is TRBJ2-3; either TRBD1 or TRBD2 may fit D (5 bases each). V was clipped by 5 bases and J by 0 bases, with 12 bases between them. Germline loops: CDR1 SGHTA, CDR2 FQGNSA. The CDR3 totals 15 residues. The CDR3 coding sequence is TGTGCCAGCAGCGTACAGAGGGACAGCACAGATACGCAGTATTTT. It encodes CASSVQRDSTDTQYF. The full variable domain, rest sourced from reference TRBV7-2 and TRBJ2-3, is GAGVSQSPSNKVTEKGKDVELRCDPISGHTALYWYRQSLGQGLEFLIYFQGNSAPDKSGLPSDRFSAERTGGSVSTLTIQRTQQEDSAVYLCASSVQRDSTDTQYFGPGTRLTVL.